This TCR beta chain came from a study of T cell repertoires in cytomegalovirus infection. Background on the study: Indications came from public TCR beta signatures; they pointed to CMV infection and to a matching HLA type.

One entry per CDR3 protein results from TCRdb running MiXCR on the reads. This table holds about 310,000 distinct CDR3 sequences, 9.6% found once. V dropped 0 bases and J dropped 6 bases, with 6 bases sitting between them. This CDR3 has 13 residues. Germline V gene lookup returns CDR1 LGHDT and CDR2 YNNKEL (reference sequence). This clonotype has just a few counts. The specimen was PBMCs. The J gene is TRBJ1-5, the V gene TRBV3-1; D uncertain. This sequence originates from a human donor in good health (CMV status not recorded). Some clones in this sample may be carry-over from other donors' samples. CDR3 in DNA: TGTGCCAGCAGCCAAGAGGGGAGTCAGCCCCAGCATTTT. As protein: CASSQEGSQPQHF.